This is a list of T cell receptor beta chains from one sample in a study of blood T cell repertoires in COVID-19. Some clones are missing from TCRdb's copy, which holds only in-frame ones; the method was immunoSEQ multiplex PCR. Of about 300,000 clones in the sample, around 89% were seen once. Material for sequencing was peripheral blood. Receptors were obtained from a woman in her twenties or thirties who had recovered from COVID-19. CDR3s include the opening cysteine and the closing phenylalanine or tryptophan. D genes are given only for firm matches. Size values are once, few and many counts, or a class for expanded clones, and some rows have none.

TRBJ2-1 | NA | TRBD2 | TRBV4-2 | TGTGCCAGCAGCCAAGAGGGACTAGCGGGGGGAGAGCAGTTCTTC | CASSQEGLAGGEQFF
TRBJ1-5 | NA | NA | TRBV4-3 | TGCGCCAGCAGCCGCGCCCGGGGAGGGGGCAATCAGCCCCAGCATTTT | CASSRARGGGNQPQHF
TRBJ2-3 | NA | TRBD2 | TRBV7-3 | TGTGCCAGCAGCTCTCCCGGGGGGGGCGGCACAGATACGCAGTATTTT | CASSSPGGGGTDTQYF
TRBJ2-7 | NA | NA | TRBV3-1/TRBV3-2 | TGTGCCAGCAGCCAGCGGGACAGATCCTACGAGCAGTACTTC | CASSQRDRSYEQYF
TRBJ2-7 | NA | TRBD1 | TRBV7-2 | TGTGCCAGCAGCTTTAGGGGGACAGGCCTAGGCGAGCAGTACTTC | CASSFRGTGLGEQYF
TRBJ2-7 | NA | NA | TRBV28 | TGTGCCAGCAGTTTGCCGGGACACCTAACCTACGAGCAGTACTTC | CASSLPGHLTYEQYF
TRBJ1-6 | NA | TRBD1 | TRBV9 | TGTGCCAGCAGCGTCACAAGGGGAGGACAGGGGATTTCACCCCTCCACTTT | CASSVTRGGQGISPLHF
TRBJ2-3 | NA | TRBD2 | TRBV10-3 | TGTGCCATCAGTGACCCGGACAGGTTAATAGCGGGGGGGCGAATAGATACGCAGTATTTT | CAISDPDRLIAGGRIDTQYF
TRBJ1-2 | many | TRBD1 | TRBV5-6 | TGTGCCAGCAGCTTGGCCACAGGGGGCTATGGCTACACCTTC | CASSLATGGYGYTF
TRBJ1-2 | NA | NA | TRBV28 | TGTGCCAGCAGTTGGGGCAGCCCTCCCCTTAACTATGGCTACACCTTC | CASSWGSPPLNYGYTF
TRBJ2-5 | NA | TRBD1 | TRBV7-9 | TGTGCCAGCAGCCCGACAGGGAGAGGCGAGACCCAGTACTTC | CASSPTGRGETQYF
TRBJ1-1 | once | NA | TRBV27 | TGTGCCAGTAGTAATACAGGATACAGCTCAAGGGGCACTGAAGCTTTCTTT | CASSNTGYSSRGTEAFF
TRBJ2-7 | NA | TRBD1 | TRBV20-1 | TGCAGCGTGGACAGGGGCTACGAGCAGTACTTC | CSVDRGYEQYF
TRBJ2-7 | NA | TRBD1 | TRBV3-1/TRBV3-2 | TGTGCCAGCAGCCAAGCAGGGGGACAAATCCAGTACTTC | CASSQAGGQIQYF
TRBJ1-5 | NA | TRBD1 | TRBV19 | TGTGCCAGTAGTAAGACAGGGGAACAGCCCCAGCATTTT | CASSKTGEQPQHF
TRBJ1-2 | NA | NA | TRBV7-3 | TGTGCCAGCAGCTTAACGTTACAGGGCGAGGGCTACACCTTC | CASSLTLQGEGYTF
TRBJ2-7 | once | NA | TRBV5-1 | TGCGCCAGCAGCCCCCTCCCCGTGGGGGCAAGCTACGAGCAGTACTTC | CASSPLPVGASYEQYF
TRBJ1-4 | NA | NA | TRBV4-2 | TGTGCCAGCAGCCAAGAACCCAGTGGCCCTAATGAAAAACTGTTTTTT | CASSQEPSGPNEKLFF
TRBJ2-1 | NA | TRBD1 | TRBV2 | TGTGCCAGCAGCCTCAGCTCGGGACAGATCTACAATGAGCAGTTCTTC | CASSLSSGQIYNEQFF
TRBJ2-5 | NA | NA | TRBV21-1 | TGTGCCAGCAGCAAAGGGGACAGGAAGATCCTGTTAATAAAAGGGACCCAGTACTTC | CASSKGDRKILLIKGTQYF
TRBJ1-5 | once | NA | TRBV28 | TGTGCCAGCAGTTTTTTGTTACAGGTACCTCAGCCCCAGCATTTT | CASSFLLQVPQPQHF
TRBJ1-1 | NA | NA | TRBV12-3/TRBV12-4 | TGTGCCAGCAGCTCCCAGGTAGGCACTGAAGCTTTCTTT | CASSSQVGTEAFF
TRBJ2-3 | NA | TRBD1 | TRBV4-3 | TGCGCCAGCAGCCAAGATCCCCAGGGGGCAGGCACAGATACGCAGTATTTT | CASSQDPQGAGTDTQYF
TRBJ1-5 | NA | NA | TRBV21-1 | TGTGCCAGCAGCAAAGGGGACAGGGTCAGCAATCAGCCCCAGCATTTT | CASSKGDRVSNQPQHF
TRBJ1-1 | once | NA | TRBV9 | TGTGCCAGCAGCGGGACTCCAAGTAAGAGGGCTGAAGCTTTCTTT | CASSGTPSKRAEAFF
TRBJ1-5 | NA | TRBD1 | TRBV5-1 | TGCGCCAGCAGCTTGGTCGTACAGGGGGCGCGGCAGCCCCAGCATTTT | CASSLVVQGARQPQHF
TRBJ2-1 | NA | TRBD1 | TRBV20-1 | TGCAGTGCTAGTAGGGACAGGCGGTCCTACAATGAGCAGTTCTTC | CSASRDRRSYNEQFF